This T cell receptor (beta chain) is from a study of OX40 agonist ivuxolimab in advanced cancers. Study in general: Past anti-PD-1, anti-PD-L1 or anti-CTLA-4 therapy was accepted, and 30% to 50% had received some.

Points from the study as a whole: Relative to CD4+, CD8+ T cells held more expanded clones on average. Patients who responded partially at 0.1-3.0 mg/kg showed clonal expansion ranking among the lowest.

Notes on this clone: As yet, its antigen is unknown.

The assay was immunoSEQ multiplex PCR, and TCRdb's table has in-frame clones only and misses some. The sample consists of 9,500 to 15,000 clones, 70% to 80% of them appearing once. The study sampled blood at baseline, cycle 4 day 1, and cycle 7 day 1. This receptor was obtained from an adult with an advanced solid tumor such as melanoma, head and neck, liver or kidney cancer. Sample: CD4+ or CD8+ T cells sorted from blood, taken in a trial of the OX40 agonist ivuxolimab.

In nucleotides, the CDR3 is TGTGCCAGCAGCCGGGAGGAAAAACTGTTTTTT. This codes for CASSREEKLFF. The chain couples TRBV7-2 to TRBJ1-4; no reliable D call. The CDR3 spans 11 residues. Germline V gene sequence: CDR1 SGHTA, CDR2 FQGNSA. V lost 5 bases, J lost 8 bases, and 6 bases lay in between.